This T cell receptor beta chain originates from a study of T cell repertoires in cytomegalovirus infection (dated by TCRdb to about 2019). Regarding the complete study: Recently identified HLA-C-restricted CMV epitopes, whose presentation resists viral immunomodulation, were targeted by peptide stimulations together with well-studied HLA-B-restricted epitopes. The HLA type of each donor mattered for the analysis, because public TCR beta signatures pointed to carriage of CMV infection along with the matching HLA type. Overall results and qualifications from the work: In the ex vivo response, HLA-C-restricted CMV-specific TCR beta clonotypes were dominant, and in two of eight donors the single most frequent clonotype came from this HLA-C-restricted group. In both this cohort and an independent cohort of over 350 donors, the cumulative frequency of public TCR beta family members distinguished carriers of CMV infection plus the relevant HLA type.

The sample's treatment or condition label is to be understood as: in vitro stimulation with specific CMV peptide epitopes to enrich CMV-specific T cells. A remark on this clonotype: Its cognate antigen has yet to be identified. No base quality values were provided; no much bigger clone lies one nucleotide off.

The sequencing machine was an Illumina HiSeq 1500. TCRdb's own reprocessing of the public reads used fastp at Q25 and MiXCR and kept productive beta chains. For every CDR3 protein sequence, its rows merge into one entry that carries the most common genes and DNA. The table for this sample lists fewer than 1,000,000 distinct CDR3 sequences; less than 35% of them were counted only once. Of the sample, around an eighth is held by the ten largest clones. Per the germline V gene, MNHEY is the CDR1 and SVGAGI is the CDR2. V is reduced by 6 bases and J by 8 bases, leaving a spacing of 20 bases between them. The CDR3 starts with the cysteine, ends with the phenylalanine, and has 15 residues. Only the CDR3 part of the read is kept: 45 bases, read in frame from the first base.

This sample comprised cultured CD8+ T cells from PBMCs, obtained from culture after CMV antigen stimulation. The rearranged segments are TRBV6-5 and TRBJ2-1; the D gene lacks a confident call. The TCR comes from a human donor in good health (CMV status not recorded). Some clones in this sample may be carry-over from other donors' samples. The DNA is TGTGCCAGCAGCTCCACGGACCGGTTTAAAGATGAGCAGTTCTTC. It translates as CASSSTDRFKDEQFF.